This T cell receptor beta chain stems from a study of beta chain features in type 1 diabetes. Study results and caveats: Patients' naive, central memory and regulatory TCRB repertoires appeared more alike than those of healthy donors. TCRB CDR3 length was moderately but significantly reduced in all four CD4+ subsets of Type 1 diabetes patients.

Expressed TCRB transcripts were sequenced, since all the RNA that had been isolated was reverse transcribed. TCRdb keeps only in-frame clones here, not all; method: immunoSEQ multiplex PCR. Among roughly 730,000 clones listed, about an eighth were seen once. As regards this clone: Its cognate antigen is unknown. The germline gene is not matched at one end of the junction; a read error may be the cause.

The sequence derives from a man younger than 30 with type 1 diabetes. Sample: naive CD4+ T cells from blood.

The CDR3 bases are TGCAGCGTCGAAGGTAAAGCGGGGACAACTTACAATGAGCAGTTCTTC. Translating it yields CSVEGKAGTTYNEQFF. The gene calls are TRBV29-1 and TRBJ2-1, with D perhaps matching TRBD2 (7 bases). The length of the CDR3 is 16 residues. CDR1 and CDR2 from the germline V gene are SQVTM and ANQGSEA.